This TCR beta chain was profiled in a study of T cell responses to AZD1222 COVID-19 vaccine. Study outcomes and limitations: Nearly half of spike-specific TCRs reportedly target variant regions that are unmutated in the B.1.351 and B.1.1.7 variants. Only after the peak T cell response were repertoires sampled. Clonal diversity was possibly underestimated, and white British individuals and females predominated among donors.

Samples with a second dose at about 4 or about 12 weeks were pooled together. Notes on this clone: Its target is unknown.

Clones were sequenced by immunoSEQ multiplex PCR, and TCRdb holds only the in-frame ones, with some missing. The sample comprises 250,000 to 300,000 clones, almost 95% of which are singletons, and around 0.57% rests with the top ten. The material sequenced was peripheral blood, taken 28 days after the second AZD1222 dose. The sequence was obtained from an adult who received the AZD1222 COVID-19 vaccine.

Here the CDR3 DNA reads TGTGCCAGCAGTCCGGGACAGCGGAACTATGGCTACACCTTC. Protein sequence: CASSPGQRNYGYTF. The chain carries TRBV28 and TRBJ1-2; 7 nucleotides agree with TRBD1. Trimming at V came to 5 bases and at J to 2 bases, leaving 5 bases not matched to a gene. The CDR3 contains 14 residues. CDR1 and CDR2 from the germline V gene are MDHEN and SYDVKM.